This T cell receptor beta chain appears in the sequencing data of a study of shared T cell receptors in the human thymus. Clones were read by immunoSEQ multiplex PCR, and TCRdb kept only the in-frame ones, dropping some. The table has hundreds of thousands of clones, about 80% seen once. In germline, CDR1 is MNHEY, CDR2 SMNVEV (reference sequence). The trim removed 4 bases at V and 4 bases at J, leaving 9 bases unmatched. The CDR3 runs to 15 residues. These data also featured in a second study, about human thymus T cells. That work adds: Corrective heart surgery yielded the resections from which the thymus tissue came. Among thymic and blood repertoires, usage of V and J genes appeared biased. Unrelated individuals had highly overlapping thymic repertoires, as reported in related research.

The receptor was isolated from a boy in the first two years of life with a congenital heart defect. The sample comprised thymocytes. The chain uses TRBV27 and TRBJ1-2, with 7 positions matching TRBD1. For the CDR3, the DNA is TGTGCCAGCAGTTCGGACAGGAGTACTCTCTATGGCTACACCTTC. It specifies CASSSDRSTLYGYTF.